This T cell receptor beta chain was sequenced for a study of T cell repertoires in cytomegalovirus infection. Study background: Public TCR beta signature analysis indicated the presence of both CMV infection and matching HLA type. Whole-study findings and limits: CMV-specific TCR beta clonotypes restricted by HLA-C dominated the ex vivo response.

The table lists this clonotype with many counts. What it binds is not known. TCRdb called the reads again in MiXCR, with one record for every CDR3 protein. The sample holds more than 75,000 distinct CDR3 sequences, approximately 3.7% seen once. This TCR was recovered from a human donor in good health (CMV status not recorded). Some clones in this sample may be carry-over from other donors' samples. Sequenced sample: PBMCs.

The CDR3 DNA follows: TGTGCCAGCAGTGAAACGAGGGTGGGGGTCTCGACCCAGTACTTC. It codes for CASSETRVGVSTQYF. The rearrangement uses TRBV2 and TRBJ2-5; D possibly matches TRBD1 or TRBD2 (5 bases each). The CDR3 is made up of 15 amino acids. Germline CDR1 is SNHLY and CDR2 is FYNNEI. V lost 2 bases and J lost 7, with 17 bases in between.